Below, one TCR beta chain is given with its context. No antigen is known for it. These data belong to a study of cytomegalovirus exposure and HLA in healthy donors. Study in general: Roughly 86 million unique TCRs from HLA-typed donors made up an early data release. General observations from the study: CMV serostatus was the sole immune exposure information available. Later analysis showed TCR association rates varying by HLA locus, highest for DRB1 and lowest for HLA-C.

Vbeta (60) and Jbeta (13) primers were used in the PCR. Clones were sequenced by immunoSEQ multiplex PCR, and TCRdb holds only the in-frame ones, with some missing. Its clone listing holds some 110,000 clones. Looked up from germline, CDR1 is SGHRS and CDR2 is YFSETQ. Trimming at V came to 1 base and at J to 5 bases, leaving 16 bases not matched to a gene. The CDR3 loop spans 19 amino acids. This TCR came from a man aged 30 to 39 in good health and CMV-seronegative. Source material: PBMCs. V and J are TRBV5-1 and TRBJ2-5; 11 positions agree with TRBD2. The CDR3 bases are TGCGCCAGCAGCTTGAAGGTGACGCTAGCGGGAGGAGGTGCGGAGACCCAGTACTTC. Amino acids: CASSLKVTLAGGGAETQYF.